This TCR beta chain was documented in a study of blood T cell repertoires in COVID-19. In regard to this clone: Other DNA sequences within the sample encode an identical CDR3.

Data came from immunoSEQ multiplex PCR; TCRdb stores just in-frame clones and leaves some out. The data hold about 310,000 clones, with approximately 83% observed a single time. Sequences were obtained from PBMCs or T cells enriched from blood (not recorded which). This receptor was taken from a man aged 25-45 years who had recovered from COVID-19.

For the CDR3, the DNA is TGTGCCAGCTCACCCGGACTAGCACAAGAGACCCAGTACTTC. This encodes CASSPGLAQETQYF. V gene TRBV18 combines with J gene TRBJ2-5; 8 positions agree with TRBD2. Trimming removed 3 bases from V and 2 bases from J; junction bases left unmatched: 2. CDR3 length: 14 amino acids. Germline V gene data show CDR1 as KGHSH and CDR2 as LQKENI. Full variable domain (rest looked up from reference TRBV18 and TRBJ2-5): NAGVMQNPRHLVRRRGQEARLRCSPMKGHSHVYWYRQLPEEGLKFMVYLQKENIIDESGMPKERFSAEFPKEGPSILRIQQVVRGDSAAYFCASSPGLAQETQYFGPGTRLLVL.